One sample yielded the 30 T cell receptor beta chains listed below, sequenced in a study of blood T cells in healthy people across ages. Next came a second PCR, run for roughly 7 to 12 cycles, which used a sample-barcoded 5' primer along with a J-beta primer mix. Via MiXCR, TCRdb re-called the 5' RACE reads, giving one row per CDR3 protein. The table shows around 1.5 million distinct CDR3 sequences, with roughly 45% occurring only once. The sample taken for sequencing was blood. These receptors all come from a woman younger than 35 in good health.

This rearrangement joins TRBV12-3 or TRBV12-4 to TRBJ1-2; 7 nucleotides align to TRBD1. The CDR3 is 15 residues long. J gave up 0 bases and V 5 bases, and 6 bases lay outside the gene matches. In DNA form, the CDR3 reads TGTGCCAGCAGTGGCAGGGGGGCGGCTAACTATGGCTACACCTTC. Translation gives CASSGRGAANYGYTF.

The J gene is TRBJ2-7, the V gene TRBV5-4; D is possibly TRBD1 or TRBD2 (6 bases each). The CDR3 is made up of 12 amino acids. V shed 4 bases and J shed 7 bases, with 12 bases lying between them. From germline, CDR1 is SGHNT and CDR2 YYREEE (reference sequence). CDR3 sequence: CASSTVGGEQYF. The DNA for the CDR3 is TGTGCCAGCAGCACCGTAGGGGGGGAGCAGTACTTC.

This chain uses TRBV20-1 with TRBJ2-1; the D gene could be TRBD1 or TRBD2 (6 bases each). Germline values: CDR1 DFQATT, CDR2 SNEGSKA (reference sequence). The CDR3 has 15 residues. V was cut by 3 bases and J by 4 bases, with 16 bases left in between. The CDR3 protein is CSASPGGPSYNEQFF. CDR3 in DNA: TGCAGTGCTAGCCCTGGGGGGCCGTCGTACAATGAGCAGTTCTTC.

The chain joins TRBV5-5 to TRBJ1-5; 7 bases map to TRBD1. V lost 3 bases and J lost 3; bases outside the gene matches: 6. Per the germline V gene, CDR1 is SGHKS and CDR2 is YYEKEE (reference sequence). The CDR3 loop spans 15 amino acids. The CDR3, as DNA: TGTGCCAGCAGCTGGGGGACAGATCCCAATCAGCCCCAGCATTTT. The encoded protein is CASSWGTDPNQPQHF.

This clonotype was detected a few times. The chain combines TRBV10-3 with TRBJ1-5; D is undetermined. V shed 6 bases and J shed 5 bases, with 11 bases lying between them. This CDR3 spans 13 amino acids. Looked up from germline, CDR1 is ENHRY and CDR2 is SYGVKD. CDR3 amino acids: CAISGSLDQPQHF. The CDR3, as DNA: TGTGCCATCAGCGGGAGTCTTGATCAGCCCCAGCATTTT.

This CDR3 is CASGLVKKSSAQIKETQYF. As DNA, the CDR3 is TGTGCTAGTGGTTTGGTAAAGAAGTCTAGCGCCCAGATAAAAGAGACCCAGTACTTC. The rearrangement uses TRBV12-5 and TRBJ2-5, with D maybe TRBD2 (6 bases). Germline CDR1 is LGHNT and CDR2 is FRNRAP. The V end was cut by 0 bases, the J end by 3 bases, with 23 bases between. CDR3 length equals 19 residues.

The CDR3 protein is CASRSTGSSYNEQYF. The CDR3 coding sequence is TGTGCCAGCAGATCGACAGGGAGCTCCTACAATGAGCAGTACTTC. V and J are TRBV6-5 and TRBJ2-1; 7 nucleotides align to TRBD1. The better agreement between TRBJ2-7 and the DNA end casts doubt on the J call. CDR3 size: 15 residues. Looked up from germline, CDR1 is MNHEY and CDR2 is SVGAGI.

This clonotype has just a few counts. This chain's CDR3 is CASSQGMGREQYF. Written as DNA, the CDR3 is TGTGCCAGCAGTCAAGGGATGGGACGCGAGCAGTACTTC. This chain links TRBV2 with TRBJ2-4; D might be TRBD1 or TRBD2, each matching 5 bases. The assigned J gene may be wrong: the sequence end matches TRBJ2-7 better. Germline V lookup: CDR1 SNHLY, CDR2 FYNNEI. The CDR3 contains 13 residues.

This clonotype was found a few times. The chain is built from TRBV9 and TRBJ2-1; D is unresolved. The CDR3 spans 14 residues. The V gene lost 4 bases and the J gene lost 0 bases, with 8 bases spanning the gap. Germline V gene data show CDR1 as SGDLS and CDR2 as YYNGEE. The CDR3 sequence is CASSYSTSYNEQFF. The CDR3 DNA follows: TGTGCCAGCAGCTACAGTACCTCCTACAATGAGCAGTTCTTC.

A remark on this clonotype: Just one base apart from a much larger clone, this may be a read error. The rearrangement uses TRBV20-1 and TRBJ2-4, with D tentatively TRBD2 (6 bases). With the DNA end fitting TRBJ2-5 better, the J assignment may be wrong. The CDR3 has 13 residues. Germline V lookup: CDR1 DFQATT, CDR2 SNEGSKA (reference sequence). CDR3 DNA sequence: TGCAGTGCTAGAGAATGGGGGGAAGAGACCCAGTACTTC. Translated: CSAREWGEETQYF.

V usage is TRBV10-3 and J usage is TRBJ2-5; 8 bases fit TRBD2. The CDR3 runs to 15 residues. The germline V gene has CDR1 ENHRY and CDR2 SYGVKD. Trimming cost V 2 bases and J 11 bases; bases outside gene matches: 13. The CDR3 nucleotides read TGTGCCATCAGTGAGGTTAGCGGGAAGGGCGATGAGCAGTACTTC. It encodes CAISEVSGKGDEQYF.

This clonotype has more than one count but fewer than ten. The chain has TRBV3-1 and TRBJ2-4; the match to TRBD2 covers 7 bases. This CDR3 is built from 18 residues. Germline V lookup: CDR1 LGHDT, CDR2 YNNKEL (reference sequence). The V and J ends lost 0 bases and 13 bases, in that order; junction bases with no gene match: 21. DNA of the CDR3: TGTGCCAGCAGCCAAGATTCTAGGGGCGGGAGATCGAGAAATGAGCAGTACTTC. Translated: CASSQDSRGGRSRNEQYF.

The chain has TRBV18 and TRBJ2-1; 9 positions match TRBD1. TRBJ2-7 explains the end of the DNA better; the J call may be wrong. Per the germline V gene, CDR1 is KGHSH and CDR2 is LQKENI. CDR3 length equals 16 residues. The CDR3 protein is CASSLTGTGMYNEQYF. The CDR3 DNA reads as TGTGCCAGCTCACTAACCGGGACAGGGATGTACAATGAGCAGTACTTC.

V and J are TRBV7-2 and TRBJ2-7; D gene uncertain. Trimming removed 4 bases from V and 2 bases from J, with 12 bases in between. The CDR3 loop spans 14 amino acids. Germline V gene lookup returns CDR1 SGHTA and CDR2 FQGNSA. The CDR3: CASSSTPLTYEQYF. The CDR3, as DNA: TGTGCCAGCAGCTCCACACCCTTAACCTACGAGCAGTACTTC. Filled out from reference TRBV7-2 and TRBJ2-7, the complete variable domain reads GAGVSQSPSNKVTEKGKDVELRCDPISGHTALYWYRQSLGQGLEFLIYFQGNSAPDKSGLPSDRFSAERTGGSVSTLTIQRTQQEDSAVYLCASSSTPLTYEQYFGPGTRLTVT.

The rearrangement joins TRBV19 to TRBJ2-1; D is uncertain. This CDR3 region has 15 residues. Per germline, CDR1 LNHDA and CDR2 SQIVND (reference sequence). Trimming cost V 8 bases and J 0 bases, with 14 bases left between them. CDR3 nucleotide sequence: TGTGCCAGTCGGTGGGCCCATAGCTCCTACAATGAGCAGTTCTTC. It codes for CASRWAHSSYNEQFF.

A remark on this clonotype: One junction end does not reproduce the germline sequence, and a read error may be involved. The V call is TRBV11-2, the J call TRBJ2-2; D remains ambiguous. The CDR3 spans 12 residues. CDR1 is SGHAT and CDR2 is FQNNGV in the germline V gene. CDR3 sequence reads: CDSSLAAGELFF. CDR3 coding DNA: TGTGACAGCAGCCTCGCGGCCGGGGAGCTGTTTTTT.

The chain has TRBV9 and TRBJ2-3; 10 bases are a match to TRBD2. Trimming at V came to 0 bases and at J to 3 bases, leaving 4 bases not matched to a gene. The CDR3 spans 16 residues. Germline CDR1 and CDR2: SGDLS and YYNGEE. The CDR3 protein is CASSVVGLAATDTQYF. The CDR3 DNA is TGTGCCAGCAGCGTAGTTGGACTAGCGGCAACAGATACGCAGTATTTT.

This chain connects TRBV6-5 to TRBJ2-5; TRBD2 agrees at 9 bases. The DNA end is a closer match to TRBJ2-7, so the J assignment may be wrong. The CDR3 spans 15 residues. Germline CDR1 MNHEY, CDR2 SVGAGI. CDR3 in DNA: TGTGCCAGCAGTCCCATAGCGGGAGAATTGTACGAGCAGTACTTC. Its protein product is CASSPIAGELYEQYF.

This chain uses TRBV28 with TRBJ1-6; D gene unclear. With 3 bases removed from V and 7 bases from J, the gap between germline ends came to 13 bases. This CDR3 is 15 amino acids long. Germline lookup yields CDR1 MDHEN and CDR2 SYDVKM. In DNA, the CDR3 is TGTGCCAGCAGTTTGGAGTCGGGTAAAAATTCACCCCTCCACTTT. Residues: CASSLESGKNSPLHF.

The table lists this clonotype with a few counts. This chain joins TRBV6-2 or TRBV6-3 and TRBJ2-3, with 10 bases fitting TRBD2. This CDR3 has 14 amino acids. The germline V gene has CDR1 MNHEY and CDR2 SVGEGT. V dropped 7 bases and J dropped 1; count of bases not matched to a gene: 2. CDR3 DNA: TGTGCCAGCACGACTAGCGGGCGCACAGATACGCAGTATTTT. Its translation: CASTTSGRTDTQYF.

V usage is TRBV20-1 and J usage is TRBJ2-2; 9 bases fit TRBD2. Trimming removed 2 bases from V and 4 bases from J; junction bases left unmatched: 8. This CDR3 comprises 16 residues. Germline V lookup: CDR1 DFQATT, CDR2 SNEGSKA (reference sequence). The CDR3 protein is CSARYSTSGATGELFF. CDR3 DNA: TGCAGTGCTAGATATTCGACTAGCGGAGCCACCGGGGAGCTGTTTTTT.

The table lists this clonotype with many counts. One junction end disagrees with the germline gene, perhaps due to a read error. CDR3 sequence reads: CASSLGGSSYNSPLHF. The CDR3 bases are TGTGCCAGCAGCTTGGGAGGGAGCTCCTATAATTCACCCCTCCACTTT. V gene TRBV5-1 combines with J gene TRBJ1-6; D uncertain. The CDR3 loop spans 16 amino acids. Germline V gene data show CDR1 as SGHRS and CDR2 as YFSETQ.

The CDR3 nucleotides read TGTGCCGCCCCGGGCCCCAGCTACACCTTC. Protein: CAAPGPSYTF. The chain has TRBV30 and TRBJ1-2, with unresolved D. Trimming left V 8 bases short and J 9 bases short, with 13 bases between. The CDR3 extends over 10 amino acids. Germline V gene lookup returns CDR1 GTSNPN and CDR2 SVGIG (reference sequence).

This clonotype turned up a few times. V is TRBV12-3 or TRBV12-4 and J is TRBJ1-1; 7 positions agree with TRBD1. The trim removed 4 bases at V and 6 bases at J, leaving 11 bases unmatched. The CDR3 sequence is 15 residues long. Here the CDR3 reads CASSSLGQVPSEAFF. The CDR3 DNA is TGTGCCAGCAGTTCACTCGGACAGGTGCCCTCTGAAGCTTTCTTT.

This clonotype has a handful of counts. The chain is built from TRBV6-1 and TRBJ2-7; no clear D. Trimming removed 7 bases from V and 0 bases from J, with 13 bases in between. The length of the CDR3 is 14 residues. Germline lookup yields CDR1 MNHNS and CDR2 SASEGT. The CDR3 reads CASIPHLFSYEQYF. The CDR3 DNA is TGTGCCAGCATCCCCCACCTTTTCTCCTACGAGCAGTACTTC.

V is TRBV6-1 and J is TRBJ1-2, with D hard to call. CDR1 is MNHNS, CDR2 SASEGT, per germline. V shed 5 bases and J shed 8 bases, with 12 bases lying between them. The CDR3 is 12 amino acids. This CDR3 reads CASSHELGGYTF. In nucleotides, the CDR3 is TGTGCCAGCAGTCATGAACTTGGGGGCTACACCTTC.

This chain uses TRBV13 with TRBJ2-3; D unclear. This CDR3 comprises 19 residues. CDR1 is PRHDT and CDR2 is FYEKMQ in the germline V gene (reference sequence). The V gene lost 1 base and the J gene lost 0 bases, with 20 bases spanning the gap. The CDR3 here is CASSLVVSLEPASTDTQYF. CDR3 bases: TGTGCCAGCAGCTTAGTGGTTTCTCTCGAACCCGCTAGCACAGATACGCAGTATTTT.

The rearrangement joins TRBV7-9 to TRBJ1-1, with 7 positions matching TRBD1. The CDR3 is 15 residues long. V lost 4 bases, J lost 6 bases, and 11 bases stayed unmatched. Germline CDR1 and CDR2: SEHNR and FQNEAQ (reference sequence). This chain's CDR3 is CASSSRTGGRAEAFF. CDR3 bases: TGTGCCAGCAGCTCACGGACAGGCGGAAGGGCTGAAGCTTTCTTT.

Comment on this clonotype: A much bigger clone sits one base away, suggesting this may be a read error. This chain links TRBV5-1 with TRBJ1-2; D possibly corresponds to TRBD1 (6 bases). Germline CDR1 reads SGHRS; CDR2 reads YFSETQ. This CDR3 spans 15 amino acids. In nucleotides, the CDR3 is TGCGCCAGCAGCTCCGAACAGGGTTCACCCAAAGGCTGCACCTTC. Translation: CASSSEQGSPKGCTF.

The sample holds a few counts of this clonotype. The chain carries TRBV12-3 or TRBV12-4 and TRBJ2-4; 7 nucleotides agree with TRBD1. The V and J ends lost 5 bases and 10 bases, in that order; junction bases with no gene match: 14. CDR3 length: 15 residues. The CDR3 sequence: CASSPVMTGMGIQYF. In DNA form, the CDR3 reads TGTGCCAGCAGTCCCGTCATGACAGGGATGGGGATTCAGTACTTC.